The rows below give T cell receptor beta chains drawn from one sample of a study of cytomegalovirus exposure and HLA in healthy donors. TCRdb's table, derived via immunoSEQ multiplex PCR, lists solely in-frame clones and lacks some. The sample consists of approximately 190,000 clones, about 13% of them appearing once. The sequenced sample was PBMCs. All receptors come from a man aged 50 to 60 in good health and CMV-seropositive. The CDR3 runs from the conserved cysteine through the conserved F or W. Fields, in order: V gene, J gene, clone size, D gene, CDR3 DNA, CDR3 protein. A D gene is named only where the DNA matches it firmly. Rows may omit the clone size; those that give it use once, few, many or a size class.

TRBV30	TRBJ1-3	NA	NA	TGTGCCTGGAGTGGCGGAAAGGCTGGAAACACCATATATTTT	CAWSGGKAGNTIYF
TRBV7-6	TRBJ1-1	once	TRBD1	TGTGCCAGCAGCTCCTACAGGGGGAACACTGAAGCTTTCTTT	CASSSYRGNTEAFF
TRBV7-8	TRBJ2-5	few	NA	TGTGCCAGCAGCTTCAAAAGGGGTCGACAAGAGACCCAGTACTTC	CASSFKRGRQETQYF
TRBV4-1	TRBJ1-2	NA	TRBD1	TGCGCCAGCAGCCAAGAAGGGACAGCCTATGGCTACACCTTC	CASSQEGTAYGYTF
TRBV9	TRBJ2-1	NA	TRBD2	TGTGCCAGCAGCGTAGGGAGGCGGGGGGGCAGAGATGAGCAGTTCTTC	CASSVGRRGGRDEQFF
TRBV10-2	TRBJ1-1	few	NA	TGCGCCAGCAGTAACAGGATCGACGCTGAAGCTTTCTTT	CASSNRIDAEAFF
TRBV7-6	TRBJ1-4	NA	NA	TGTGCCAGCAGCTTAATGGGAGGAAGTATTAATGAAAAACTGTTTTTT	CASSLMGGSINEKLFF
TRBV7-2	TRBJ2-7	few	TRBD1	TGTGCCAGCAGCTCCGCAGACAGGGACAACGAGCAGTACTTC	CASSSADRDNEQYF
TRBV25-1	TRBJ1-6	NA	TRBD1	TGTGCCAGCAGTGAATCTGTAGGGGGGACAGGGAGTCATTCACCCCTCCACTTT	CASSESVGGTGSHSPLHF
TRBV5-1	TRBJ1-6	NA	TRBD1	TGCGCCAGCAGCTCCGGACAGGGGGTTTATTCACCCCTCCACTTT	CASSSGQGVYSPLHF
TRBV7-2	TRBJ2-3	NA	NA	TGTGCCAGCAGCTTAGGAGGGTCAGATACGCAGTATTTT	CASSLGGSDTQYF
TRBV10-3	TRBJ1-5	few	TRBD1	TGTGCCATCAGGGGGGACAGGGGCAATCAGCCCCAGCATTTT	CAIRGDRGNQPQHF
TRBV9	TRBJ1-3	NA	TRBD1	TGTGCCAGCAGCGTAGGGACAGGGGGTTACCGGGGTGGAAACACCATATATTTT	CASSVGTGGYRGGNTIYF
TRBV19	TRBJ2-7	NA	TRBD1	TGTGCCAGTAGTTCCCTTGGTGGACAGGGGGCAATCGTCTACGAGCAGTACTTC	CASSSLGGQGAIVYEQYF
TRBV27	TRBJ2-3	few	TRBD2	TGTGCCAGCAGTACCTTACTAGCGGGATATACAGATACGCAGTATTTT	CASSTLLAGYTDTQYF
TRBV11-3	TRBJ2-3	NA	TRBD2	TGTGCCAGCAGCACTCGGACTAGCAGAATCGGGGCAGATACGCAGTATTTT	CASSTRTSRIGADTQYF
TRBV4-1	TRBJ2-7	few	TRBD1	TGCGCCAGCAGCCACGAGACAGGGGGCTTACAGTACGAGCAGTACTTC	CASSHETGGLQYEQYF
TRBV5-1	TRBJ2-5	NA	NA	TGCGCCAGCAGCTTGGGCCAGGAGACCCAGTACTTC	CASSLGQETQYF
TRBV18	TRBJ2-3	NA	NA	TGTGCCAGCTCACCTGCGCGAGATACGCAGTATTTT	CASSPARDTQYF
TRBV19	TRBJ1-1	few	TRBD1	TGTGCCAGTAGTGTAAGGGGACAGGGAGGCACTGAAGCTTTCTTT	CASSVRGQGGTEAFF
TRBV27	TRBJ2-3	few	TRBD1	TGTGCCAGCAGACCGGGACAGGGGACCACAGATACGCAGTATTTT	CASRPGQGTTDTQYF
TRBV23-1	TRBJ1-4	few	TRBD1	TGCGCCAGCAACCAGGACAGGGGGCCGCCAACTAATGAAAAACTGTTTTTT	CASNQDRGPPTNEKLFF
TRBV5-1	TRBJ2-3	few	NA	TGCGCCAGCAGCCCTCCGGGGGGCACAGATACGCAGTATTTT	CASSPPGGTDTQYF
TRBV30	TRBJ2-6	few	TRBD1	TGTGCCTGGAGTGGGGACAGGGGCCCCTCTGGGGCCAACGTCCTGACTTTC	CAWSGDRGPSGANVLTF
TRBV29-1	TRBJ2-7	NA	TRBD1	TGCAGCGTTAGGACAGGTCCCTACGAGCAGTACTTC	CSVRTGPYEQYF
TRBV18	TRBJ2-5	NA	NA	TGTGCCAGCTCACCCACAGGGACGACCCAGTACTTC	CASSPTGTTQYF
TRBV5-1	TRBJ2-2	few	NA	TGCGCCAGCAGCTCGACTGGTGGAGCCGGGGAGCTGTTTTTT	CASSSTGGAGELFF
TRBV5-4	TRBJ1-6	NA	TRBD1	TGTGCCAGCAGCTTGGCTAGGGACAGCAGATTCTATAATTCACCCCTCCACTTT	CASSLARDSRFYNSPLHF
TRBV25-1	TRBJ2-5	NA	TRBD2	TGTGCCAGCAGTGAATCCCCCCGGACTAGCGGGGGGCCATGGACCCAGTACTTC	CASSESPRTSGGPWTQYF
TRBV5-8	TRBJ1-6	NA	TRBD1	TGTGCCAGCAGCTGGGGACAGGGGGCAAATTCACCCCTCCACTTT	CASSWGQGANSPLHF
TRBV30	TRBJ1-2	few	NA	TGTGCCTGGAGTGTAGGGGTGGGTTTGGGCTATGGCTACACCTTC	CAWSVGVGLGYGYTF
TRBV2	TRBJ2-3	NA	TRBD2	TGTGCCAGCAGTCGGAAAGGGCGGGGGAGCACAGATACGCAGTATTTT	CASSRKGRGSTDTQYF
TRBV7-2	TRBJ2-7	NA	TRBD1	TGTGCCAGCAGCTTAGCGGTTAGGGGGCGCGACCACGAGCAGTACTTC	CASSLAVRGRDHEQYF
TRBV5-6	TRBJ2-5	NA	TRBD2	TGTGCCAGCAGCCCTACCCTAGCGGGGGCAGGGGAGACCCAGTACTTC	CASSPTLAGAGETQYF
TRBV27	TRBJ1-6	NA	NA	TGTGCCAGCAGTACTATCAGCTCCTATAATTCACCCCTCCACTTT	CASSTISSYNSPLHF
TRBV2	TRBJ1-3	few	TRBD1	TGTGCCAGCAGTGGACAGGGACTTGGAAACACCATATATTTT	CASSGQGLGNTIYF
TRBV18	TRBJ2-5	NA	NA	TGTGCCAGCTCACCTGGCGCGGGAGAGACCCAGTACTTC	CASSPGAGETQYF
TRBV25-1	TRBJ2-2	few	NA	TGTGCCAGCAGCCCCCACGGAGGGCTCGGGGAGCTGTTTTTT	CASSPHGGLGELFF
TRBV6-5	TRBJ2-2	NA	NA	TGTGCCAGCAGCCCTGAAGGGGGCGGGGCCGGGGAGCTGTTTTTT	CASSPEGGGAGELFF
TRBV19	TRBJ1-5	few	TRBD1	TGTGCCAGTAGTACAACGGGGACAGGGGTAGGACCCCAGCATTTT	CASSTTGTGVGPQHF
TRBV10-3	TRBJ1-4	few	NA	TGTGCCATCAGTGACCAGGGAGGGGCAACTAATGAAAAACTGTTTTTT	CAISDQGGATNEKLFF
TRBV28	TRBJ1-1	NA	NA	TGTGCCAGCAGTTCACCGGGACAGAACACTGAAGCTTTCTTT	CASSSPGQNTEAFF
TRBV7-2	TRBJ2-3	NA	NA	TGTGCCAGCAGCTTAGGGAACAGACCACAGATAACGCAGTATTTT	CASSLGNRPQITQYF
TRBV2	TRBJ2-5	NA	TRBD2	TGTGCCAGCAGTTTTTCGGGGGGGAACCAAGAGACCCAGTACTTC	CASSFSGGNQETQYF
TRBV15	TRBJ2-5	few	TRBD1	TGTGCCACCAGTGGGGACAGACCAACCGGGACCCAGTACTTC	CATSGDRPTGTQYF
TRBV6-1	TRBJ1-1	NA	TRBD1	TGTGCCAGCAGTGCCCTAGACAGGGGCACTGAAGCTTTCTTT	CASSALDRGTEAFF
TRBV19	TRBJ1-5	few	NA	TGTGCCAGTAGACAGGGCATGATAGCCAATCAGCCCCAGCATTTT	CASRQGMIANQPQHF
TRBV7-2	TRBJ1-1	NA	NA	TGTGCCAGCAGCTTAGGGGCAGGGCGGAGCACTGAAGCTTTCTTT	CASSLGAGRSTEAFF
TRBV11-3	TRBJ1-1	NA	NA	TGTGCCAGCAGCTTAGATCAGGGACAAATAGCTTTCTTT	CASSLDQGQIAFF
TRBV4-1	TRBJ2-1	NA	TRBD1	TGCGCCAGCAGCCTAAAGTTGACAGGGGTTGAGCAGTTCTTC	CASSLKLTGVEQFF
TRBV18	TRBJ1-5	few	NA	TGTGCCAGCTCACCAGGAGGGGGAGGGCAGCCCCAGCATTTT	CASSPGGGGQPQHF
TRBV7-3	TRBJ1-2	NA	TRBD1	TGTGCCAGCAGCATGACAGGGGGTAACTATGGCTACACCTTC	CASSMTGGNYGYTF